The TCR beta chain under discussion was sequenced for a study of T cell responses to AZD1222 COVID-19 vaccine. General study points: Reportedly, nearly half the spike-specific TCRs target unmutated variant regions.

Details on this clone: The antigen is unknown.

Trimming removed 7 bases from V and 0 bases from J, with 18 bases in between. Germline V gene sequence: CDR1 LNHDA, CDR2 SQIVND (reference sequence). The CDR3 has 16 amino acids. The data were produced by immunoSEQ multiplex PCR, yet TCRdb's version contains in-frame clones alone and is incomplete. This sample carries about 270,000 clones, about 94% of them seen once, and the ten largest clones take 0.55%. This chain links TRBV19 with TRBJ1-1; D is unresolved. This material consisted of peripheral blood, taken 28 days after the second AZD1222 dose. This clonotype was sampled from an adult who received the AZD1222 COVID-19 vaccine. In DNA, the CDR3 is TGTGCCAGTACTCCGGGAGTAGAAACCATGAACACTGAAGCTTTCTTT. This codes for CASTPGVETMNTEAFF.